Listed below are T cell receptor beta chains from one sample, sequenced in a study of cytomegalovirus exposure and HLA in healthy donors. Assay used: immunoSEQ multiplex PCR; TCRdb lists only in-frame clones, some missing. In the table there are 150,000 to 200,000 clones, 85% of which are singletons. The sample taken for sequencing was PBMCs. The receptors come from a woman between 45 and 60 years old in good health and CMV-seronegative. The CDR3 runs from the conserved cysteine through the conserved F or W. The D gene is left open where the match is weak. A row's size may be missing; if present it is once, few, many or a size class.

>NA|TRBV2|TRBJ2-7|NA
CASGGGLGGQSSYEQYF
TGTGCCAGCGGGGGGGGACTAGGGGGCCAGAGCTCCTACGAGCAGTACTTC
>TRBD1|TRBV28|TRBJ1-5|NA
CASGQDSNQPQHF
TGTGCCAGCGGACAGGACAGCAATCAGCCCCAGCATTTT
>NA|TRBV11-2|TRBJ1-1|NA
CASSFQGSYTEAFF
TGTGCCAGCAGCTTCCAGGGGTCTTACACTGAAGCTTTCTTT
>TRBD1|TRBV5-1|TRBJ1-4|NA
CASSRTLGTGNEKLFF
TGCGCCAGCAGCCGAACCCTAGGGACAGGGAATGAAAAACTGTTTTTT
>TRBD1|TRBV18|TRBJ1-2|NA
CASSRDRVPGYTF
TGTGCCAGCTCGCGGGACAGAGTACCGGGCTACACCTTC
>NA|TRBV18|TRBJ2-1|NA
CASGDSQSYNEQFF
TGTGCCAGCGGAGACAGCCAATCCTACAATGAGCAGTTCTTC
>NA|TRBV18|TRBJ1-3|once
CASSPQLGGTIYF
TGTGCCAGCTCACCTCAGTTGGGGGGCACCATATATTTT
>TRBD1|TRBV7-6|TRBJ2-5|NA
CASSLGSGTAPLQQYF
TGTGCCAGCAGCTTAGGATCCGGGACAGCCCCCCTCCAGCAGTACTTC
>NA|TRBV27|TRBJ1-5|NA
CASSLRGQPQHF
TGTGCCAGCAGTTTACGGGGGCAGCCCCAGCATTTT
>TRBD1|TRBV2|TRBJ2-7|NA
CASSEVGQGAYEQYF
TGTGCCAGCAGTGAAGTCGGACAGGGGGCCTACGAGCAGTACTTC
>NA|TRBV2|TRBJ2-1|NA
CASSSGNEQFF
TGTGCCAGCAGTTCGGGGAATGAGCAGTTCTTC
>TRBD1|TRBV19|TRBJ2-7|once
CASSFGTGGQYEQYF
TGTGCCAGTAGCTTCGGGACAGGGGGCCAGTACGAGCAGTACTTC
>TRBD1|TRBV6-5|TRBJ1-5|once
CASSTDRVGNQPQHF
TGTGCCAGCAGTACTGACAGGGTTGGCAATCAGCCCCAGCATTTT
>NA|TRBV7-2|TRBJ2-6|NA
CASSLLSRVPGANVLTF
TGTGCCAGCAGCTTATTATCGAGGGTTCCTGGGGCCAACGTCCTGACTTTC
>TRBD1|TRBV10-3|TRBJ1-2|NA
CAISDPTGKYGYTF
TGTGCCATCAGTGACCCGACAGGGAAATATGGCTACACCTTC
>NA|TRBV20-1|TRBJ2-3|NA
CSVGTTDTQYF
TGCAGTGTGGGGACAACAGATACGCAGTATTTT
>NA|TRBV28|TRBJ1-2|NA
CASSSQRQGVGLNYGYTF
TGTGCCAGCAGCTCTCAGCGCCAGGGCGTCGGGTTAAACTATGGCTACACCTTC
>NA|TRBV7-2|TRBJ1-5|NA
CASSVTGGSNQPQHF
TGTGCCAGCAGCGTAACCGGGGGTAGCAATCAGCCCCAGCATTTT
>NA|TRBV28|TRBJ1-5|NA
CASILGGGYSNQPQHF
TGTGCCAGCATTCTCGGAGGCGGGTATAGCAATCAGCCCCAGCATTTT
>TRBD1|TRBV30|TRBJ1-6|few
CAWITGTANNSPLHF
TGTGCCTGGATTACCGGGACAGCGAATAATTCACCCCTCCACTTT
>NA|TRBV18|TRBJ2-5|NA
CASSPNFAGQETQYF
TGTGCCAGCTCACCGAATTTTGCGGGACAAGAGACCCAGTACTTC
>NA|TRBV7-9|TRBJ1-2|NA
CSSILTTGHGYTF
TGTTCCAGCATCCTTACCACAGGGCATGGCTACACCTTC
>NA|TRBV5-1|TRBJ2-3|NA
CASSFGQLTDTQYF
TGCGCCAGCAGCTTTGGACAGCTCACAGATACGCAGTATTTT
>NA|TRBV15|TRBJ2-1|NA
CATSRSPNEQFF
TGTGCCACCAGCAGGAGCCCGAATGAGCAGTTCTTC
>NA|TRBV11-2|TRBJ2-1|NA
CASSLEGGGFSYNEQFF
TGTGCCAGCAGCTTAGAAGGGGGAGGGTTCTCCTACAATGAGCAGTTCTTC
>NA|TRBV5-4|TRBJ1-1|NA
CASSPQWGGNTEAFF
TGTGCCAGCAGCCCCCAGTGGGGCGGCAACACTGAAGCTTTCTTT
>NA|TRBV6-5|TRBJ1-2|NA
CASRSQKSYGYTF
TGTGCCAGCAGATCTCAGAAGTCCTATGGCTACACCTTC
>NA|TRBV5-1|TRBJ2-7|once
CASSFGEGSPYF
NA
>NA|TRBV7-7|TRBJ2-1|NA
CASSPGWGDEQFF
TGTGCCAGCAGCCCTGGGTGGGGGGATGAGCAGTTCTTC
>NA|TRBV13|TRBJ2-5|NA
CASRDYFQETQYF
TGTGCCAGCAGAGATTACTTCCAAGAGACCCAGTACTTC
>NA|TRBV7-2|TRBJ1-5|NA
CASSLGGLNQPQHF
TGTGCCAGCAGCTTAGGCGGCCTCAATCAGCCCCAGCATTTT
>NA|TRBV19|TRBJ2-2|NA
CASSIWGPGELFF
TGTGCCAGTAGTATTTGGGGCCCCGGGGAGCTGTTTTTT
>TRBD1|TRBV6-6|TRBJ2-7|NA
CASSYSSPGQAYEQYF
TGTGCCAGCAGTTACTCCAGTCCGGGACAGGCCTACGAGCAGTACTTC
>TRBD2|TRBV28|TRBJ2-1|once
CASREGTRYNEQFF
TGTGCCAGCAGAGAAGGGACTAGGTACAATGAGCAGTTCTTC
>TRBD2|TRBV6-4|TRBJ2-1|NA
CASSRGGTRSYNEQFF
TGTGCCAGCAGTAGGGGGGGGACTAGGAGTTACAATGAGCAGTTCTTC
>TRBD2|TRBV11-3|TRBJ2-2|few
CASSLGTSRTGELFF
TGTGCCAGCAGCTTAGGGACTAGCAGAACCGGGGAGCTGTTTTTT
>NA|TRBV10-3|TRBJ2-7|NA
CAISGGQAYSYEQYF
TGTGCCATCAGTGGCGGGCAGGCCTACTCCTACGAGCAGTACTTC
>NA|TRBV29-1|TRBJ2-6|few
CSVSLNSGANVLTF
TGCAGCGTCTCACTCAACTCTGGGGCCAACGTCCTGACTTTC
>TRBD1|TRBV28|TRBJ1-4|NA
CASSRRTGLFF
TGTGCCAGCAGCCGCCGGACAGGGCTGTTTTTT